A single sample gave rise to the 32 T cell receptor beta chains below, sequenced in a study of pediatric ulcerative colitis. Clones were read by immunoSEQ multiplex PCR, and TCRdb kept only the in-frame ones, dropping some. The repertoire consists of fewer than 40,000 clones, with less than 85% occurring once and the leading ten covering less than 30%. What was sequenced was blood. Receptor source: a girl aged 5 to 17 with moderate ulcerative colitis.

This clone has only one observation. This chain connects TRBV4-3 to TRBJ2-5, with D possibly TRBD1 on 7 matching bases. Trimming cost V 4 bases and J 4 bases, with 16 bases left between them. The length of the CDR3 is 15 residues. Germline CDR1 LGHNA, CDR2 YSLEER. Here the CDR3 reads CASSRQEGASETQYF. DNA for the CDR3: TGCGCCAGCAGCCGGCAGGAGGGGGCATCAGAGACCCAGTACTTC.

The rearrangement joins TRBV4-1 to TRBJ2-5; the D is unclear. The germline CDR1 and CDR2 sequences are MGHRA and YSYEKL. CDR3 length: 13 residues. The V gene lost 4 bases and the J gene lost 4 bases, with 10 bases spanning the gap. Here the CDR3 DNA reads TGCGCCAGCAGCCCGGCCCTGGTAGAGACCCAGTACTTC. Translating gives CASSPALVETQYF.

The chain combines TRBV6-5 with TRBJ1-1; 11 nucleotides agree with TRBD1. The CDR3 has 14 amino acids. CDR1 is MNHEY, CDR2 SVGAGI, per germline. With V trimmed by 7 bases and J by 5 bases, 6 bases remained unmatched. Here the CDR3 DNA reads TGTGCCAGCACCAGGACAGGGGGCTGGACTGAAGCTTTCTTT. Translated: CASTRTGGWTEAFF.

This sequence joins TRBV25-1 and TRBJ1-5; unclear D gene. The germline V gene has CDR1 MGHDK and CDR2 SYGVNS. V was pared by 2 bases and J by 4 bases, with 9 bases between. The CDR3 totals 14 residues. The CDR3 here is CASSEPGRNQPQHF. The CDR3 nucleotides are TGTGCCAGCAGTGAACCCGGACGGAATCAGCCCCAGCATTTT.

The chain joins TRBV30 to TRBJ2-7; 9 nucleotides agree with TRBD2. The CDR3 length is 13 residues. CDR1 GTSNPN and CDR2 SVGIG come from the germline V gene (reference sequence). With 4 bases clipped from V and 4 bases from J, the junction kept 5 bases outside the gene matches. The CDR3 DNA is TGTGCCTGGACTAGCGGGACCATGTACGAGCAGTACTTC. Protein: CAWTSGTMYEQYF.

This clone has only one observation. The chain joins TRBV2 to TRBJ2-2, with TRBD2 as a possible D gene (6 bases). The CDR3 has 11 residues. Deletions cut 10 bases from V and 6 bases from J, with 9 bases between. CDR1 and CDR2 from the germline V gene are SNHLY and FYNNEI. The CDR3 loop reads CATRDSGELFF. The CDR3, as DNA: TGTGCCACCAGGGACTCCGGGGAGCTGTTTTTT. The variable domain in full, completed from reference TRBV2 and TRBJ2-2, reads EPEVTQTPSHQVTQMGQEVILRCVPISNHLYFYWYRQILGQKVEFLVSFYNNEISEKSEIFDDQFSVERPDGSNFTLKIRSTKLEDSAMYFCATRDSGELFFGEGSRLTVL.

In its sample, this clone was seen once. This chain connects TRBV6-5 to TRBJ1-5; D possibly corresponds to TRBD1 (6 bases). The ends were cut back, 6 bases at V and 6 bases at J, with 12 bases in the middle. Looked up from germline, CDR1 is MNHEY and CDR2 is SVGAGI. The CDR3 loop spans 13 amino acids. CDR3 nucleotides: TGTGCCAGCAGCCGGCAAGGGGGTCAGCCCCAGCATTTT. Its translation is CASSRQGGQPQHF.

The rearrangement joins TRBV30 to TRBJ1-3; perhaps TRBD1 as D (5 bases). In germline, CDR1 is GTSNPN, CDR2 SVGIG (reference sequence). V lost 4 bases to trimming and J lost 0 bases, with 10 bases between them. The CDR3 runs to 14 residues. CDR3 sequence reads: CAWNFGGSGNTIYF. CDR3 DNA: TGTGCCTGGAACTTTGGGGGCTCTGGAAACACCATATATTTT.

This clone has only a few counts. The rearrangement joins TRBV29-1 to TRBJ1-5; 8 nucleotides agree with TRBD1. CDR1 and CDR2 from the germline V gene are SQVTM and ANQGSEA. J lost 2 bases, V lost 4 bases, and 4 bases had no gene match. The CDR3 totals 14 residues. In DNA, the CDR3 is TGCAGCGTTGGGACAGGGAGGGGCAATCAGCCCCAGCATTTT. This sequence encodes CSVGTGRGNQPQHF.

A few counts support this clone. The CDR3 DNA follows: TGTGCCAGCAGCGTAGGCGGGTCTGCGCAGGGAGCCAATTCACCCCTCCACTTT. Protein: CASSVGGSAQGANSPLHF. V gene TRBV9 combines with J gene TRBJ1-6, with a tentative D call TRBD1 (5 bases). The V and J ends lost 0 bases and 7 bases respectively, with 20 bases between them. CDR1 SGDLS and CDR2 YYNGEE come from the germline V gene. The CDR3 runs to 18 residues.

The gene calls are TRBV27 and TRBJ2-1; 11 nucleotides line up with TRBD2. Germline CDR1 and CDR2: MNHEY and SMNVEV (reference sequence). Trimming cost V 7 bases and J 7 bases; bases outside gene matches: 9. The CDR3 is made up of 15 amino acids. DNA for the CDR3: TGTGCCAGCAAAATAGCGGGAGGGCCAATTAATGAGCAGTTCTTC. Amino acid sequence: CASKIAGGPINEQFF.

The DNA for the CDR3 is TGTGCCAGCAGGAACCAATCGACAGGGCCAGGGGCAGGCTATGGCTACACCTTC. This gives the protein CASRNQSTGPGAGYGYTF. The chain links TRBV7-9 to TRBJ1-2; TRBD1 matches at 7 bases. The CDR3 contains 18 residues. The ends lost 6 bases at V and 4 bases at J; junction bases unmatched: 20. The V gene's germline CDR1 is SEHNR and CDR2 FQNEAQ (reference sequence).

The chain carries TRBV4-1 and TRBJ2-7, with TRBD2 matching over 7 bases. This CDR3 has 16 amino acids. J lost 6 bases, V lost 3 bases, and 14 bases had no gene match. CDR1 is MGHRA, CDR2 YSYEKL, per germline. DNA of the CDR3: TGCGCCAGCAGCCAGGGAGGGGACTGGGGCCCAGTCGAGCAGTACTTC. It codes for CASSQGGDWGPVEQYF.

V and J are TRBV5-5 and TRBJ2-1, with TRBD2 matching over 7 bases. Germline assignment: CDR1 SGHKS and CDR2 YYEKEE (reference sequence). This CDR3 spans 13 amino acids. Trimming took 4 bases from V and 9 from J; bases not matched to a gene: 7. CDR3 sequence: CASSRLAVSEQFF. The CDR3 DNA reads as TGTGCCAGCAGCCGTCTAGCGGTTAGTGAGCAGTTCTTC.

The J gene is TRBJ2-2, the V gene TRBV28; D might be TRBD1 or TRBD2, each matching 6 bases. V was cut by 7 bases and J by 5 bases, with 23 bases left in between. The CDR3 contains 17 residues. Germline V gene data show CDR1 as MDHEN and CDR2 as SYDVKM. This chain's CDR3 is CASNGWGADKRTGELFF. The CDR3 nucleotides read TGTGCCAGCAATGGATGGGGGGCCGACAAGAGAACCGGGGAGCTGTTTTTT.

Comment on this clone: This likely stems from a read error, as it lies one base from a far larger clone. This CDR3 is CASSSSPLAGGENEQFF. The DNA of the CDR3 is TGTGCCAGCAGCTCCTCCCCACTAGCGGGAGGGGAGAATGAGCAGTTCTTC. The rearrangement joins TRBV5-4 to TRBJ2-1; 13 bases agree with TRBD2. Germline trimming cut 3 bases from V and 7 bases from J; bases unmatched to any gene: 10. From germline, CDR1 is SGHNT and CDR2 YYREEE (reference sequence). This CDR3 is built from 17 residues.

V gene TRBV5-6 combines with J gene TRBJ2-2; perhaps TRBD2 as D (6 bases). V dropped 2 bases and J dropped 0 bases, with 11 bases sitting between them. The CDR3 has 16 residues. Per germline, CDR1 SGHDT and CDR2 YYEEEE. The CDR3 region is CASSFGSGSNTGELFF. CDR3 DNA: TGTGCCAGCAGCTTTGGTAGCGGATCGAACACCGGGGAGCTGTTTTTT.

The chain recombines TRBV18 with TRBJ2-5; D not resolved. This CDR3 contains 11 residues. Deletions cut 1 base from V and 3 bases from J, with 0 bases between. Germline assignment: CDR1 KGHSH and CDR2 LQKENI. CDR3 sequence reads: CASSPQETQYF. CDR3 bases: TGTGCCAGCTCACCACAAGAGACCCAGTACTTC.

This clone appeared once. This rearrangement joins TRBV6-5 to TRBJ1-1; D is undetermined. This CDR3 comprises 13 residues. V lost 2 bases and J 1 base, leaving 5 bases between the germline ends. Germline V gene data show CDR1 as MNHEY and CDR2 as SVGAGI. CDR3 sequence: CASSYAENTEAFF. CDR3 DNA sequence: TGTGCCAGCAGTTACGCAGAGAACACTGAAGCTTTCTTT.

V usage is TRBV4-1 and J usage is TRBJ1-4, with TRBD1 as a possible D gene (5 bases). CDR3 length: 15 residues. Germline lookup yields CDR1 MGHRA and CDR2 YSYEKL. V dropped 4 bases and J dropped 6 bases, with 15 bases sitting between them. The CDR3 loop is CASSLGGARYEKLFF. The CDR3 coding sequence is TGCGCCAGCAGCCTAGGAGGGGCGCGATATGAAAAACTGTTTTTT.

The rearrangement uses TRBV7-8 and TRBJ2-1, with 7 bases identical to TRBD1. V gave up 5 bases and J gave up 10 bases; unmatched junction bases: 29. From germline, CDR1 is SGHVS and CDR2 FQNEAQ. The CDR3 totals 20 residues. CDR3 sequence: CASSPHEGARGASGPGEQFF. DNA for the CDR3: TGTGCCAGCAGCCCCCATGAGGGGGCGCGAGGAGCGAGCGGCCCGGGGGAGCAGTTCTTC.

This sequence joins TRBV2 and TRBJ1-4; D is perhaps TRBD1 (5 bases). This CDR3 is 15 amino acids long. Trimming shortened V by 5 bases and J by 7 bases, and 17 bases separated the two germline ends. Germline lookup yields CDR1 SNHLY and CDR2 FYNNEI. CDR3 sequence: CASSRTLPLPEKLFF. The CDR3 DNA is TGTGCCAGCAGTAGGACACTTCCGCTACCTGAAAAACTGTTTTTT.

This chain links TRBV10-2 with TRBJ1-2; TRBD1 agrees at 9 bases. Trimming cost V 0 bases and J 3 bases; bases outside gene matches: 5. The germline V gene encodes CDR1 WSHSY and CDR2 SAAADI. CDR3 length: 16 residues. The CDR3 DNA is TGCGCCAGCAGTGAGTCGAAGGGACAGGGCTACTATGGCTACACCTTC. Encoded protein: CASSESKGQGYYGYTF.

The chain combines TRBV5-1 with TRBJ1-1; no reliable D call. From germline, CDR1 is SGHRS and CDR2 YFSETQ. The CDR3 consists of 15 residues. The germline V and J ends were trimmed by 4 bases and 4 bases, with 17 bases remaining between them. CDR3 in amino acids: CASSEGMPTSTEAFF. For the CDR3, the DNA is TGCGCCAGCAGCGAGGGCATGCCAACCAGCACTGAAGCTTTCTTT.

The gene calls are TRBV7-2 and TRBJ2-7, with 10 nucleotides matching TRBD2. The length of the CDR3 is 14 residues. V trimming: 2 bases; J trimming: 5 bases; junction bases outside the gene matches: 3. The germline gives CDR1 SGHTA, CDR2 FQGNSA. This CDR3 reads CASSLITSGNEQYF. The DNA for the CDR3 is TGTGCCAGCAGCTTAATCACTAGCGGGAACGAGCAGTACTTC.

This sequence joins TRBV27 and TRBJ2-1, with a tentative D call TRBD1 (6 bases). Trimming shortened V by 3 bases and J by 8 bases, and 17 bases separated the two germline ends. The CDR3 sequence is 15 residues long. Per germline, CDR1 MNHEY and CDR2 SMNVEV (reference sequence). The CDR3 region is CASSFSSGQFDEQFF. The CDR3, as DNA: TGTGCCAGCAGTTTTTCCTCCGGACAGTTCGATGAGCAGTTCTTC.

The chain uses TRBV11-2 and TRBJ2-3; 8 bases are a match to TRBD1. The V gene's germline CDR1 is SGHAT and CDR2 FQNNGV. The CDR3 covers 17 residues. V shed 0 bases and J 8 bases; nucleotides not matched to a gene: 13. Written as DNA, the CDR3 is TGTGCCAGCAGCTTAGATGGGACAGGACAGAGGTCAGGTACGCAGTATTTT. Translated: CASSLDGTGQRSGTQYF.

The chain has TRBV7-9 and TRBJ2-5, with D perhaps TRBD1 (5 bases). The germline gives CDR1 SEHNR, CDR2 FQNEAQ (reference sequence). Trimming stripped 3 bases from V and 2 bases from J, with 7 bases between. The CDR3 runs to 13 residues. The CDR3 DNA is TGTGCCAGCAGCTTCAGGGCACAAGAGACCCAGTACTTC. Translated: CASSFRAQETQYF.

The V and J genes are TRBV2 and TRBJ1-1; D remains unclear. The CDR3 has 12 residues. Germline V gene lookup returns CDR1 SNHLY and CDR2 FYNNEI. V lost 6 bases to trimming and J lost 1 base, with 6 bases between them. This CDR3 is CASSAPNTEAFF. CDR3 nucleotides: TGTGCCAGCAGCGCACCGAACACTGAAGCTTTCTTT.

This clone was picked up one time. The chain has TRBV14 and TRBJ2-1; D not resolved. This CDR3 contains 13 residues. Trimming cost V 1 base and J 6 bases, with 7 bases left between them. From germline, CDR1 is SGHDN and CDR2 FVKESK. The chain's CDR3 is CASSQGDPNEQFF. CDR3 DNA: TGTGCCAGCAGCCAAGGTGACCCCAATGAGCAGTTCTTC.

This clone is a singleton in its sample. V usage is TRBV11-2 and J usage is TRBJ2-3, with TRBD2 matching 9 bases. The CDR3 has 18 amino acids. Trimming at V came to 7 bases and at J to 5 bases, leaving 19 bases not matched to a gene. Germline-derived CDR1 and CDR2 are SGHAT and FQNNGV. CDR3 residues: CASIPIRLAGNLGDTQYF. CDR3 nucleotide sequence: TGTGCCAGCATCCCCATTAGGCTAGCGGGGAACCTGGGAGATACGCAGTATTTT.

This chain links TRBV28 with TRBJ1-5; D uncertain. The V and J ends lost 8 bases and 9 bases respectively, with 17 bases between them. CDR3 length equals 13 residues. Germline assignment: CDR1 MDHEN and CDR2 SYDVKM. The CDR3 spells CASEERFEGPQHF. The CDR3 coding sequence is TGTGCCAGCGAGGAGCGGTTCGAGGGGCCCCAGCATTTT.